This TCR beta chain was recovered during a study of shared clonotypes between healthy human individuals. Across the whole study: Those who served as donors were two women and three men between the ages of 18 and 49. Each donor contributed plates that comprised three CD4 naive, three CD4 memory, two CD8 naive and one CD8 memory. Whole-study results and caveats: Sorted-subset sequencing, rarefaction showed, was incomplete despite large depth.

A remark on this clone: What it binds is unknown. This sample also contains other DNA sequences that code for the same CDR3.

Across several immunoSEQ plates, the genomic DNA of each subset was split evenly. The method was immunoSEQ multiplex PCR; TCRdb's version includes in-frame clones alone and lacks a portion of them. The data hold around 1,900,000 clones, with roughly 95% observed a single time. It was CD45RO-negative cells, positively selected for CCR7, that made up naive CD8 cells, with terminally differentiated effector memory CD45RA+ cells excluded. This receptor was taken from a young man in good health. Some clones in this sample may be carry-over from other donors' samples. The sequenced sample was naive CD8+ T cells from PBMCs.

CDR3: CASSAGSYEQYF. The CDR3 nucleotides read TGTGCCAGCAGCGCTGGCTCCTACGAGCAGTACTTC. The rearrangement links TRBV7-2 to TRBJ2-7, with D hard to call. The germline V and J ends were trimmed by 5 bases and 0 bases, with 5 bases remaining between them. The CDR3 contains 12 residues. Germline CDR1 is SGHTA and CDR2 is FQGNSA.